One and the same sample provided the 20 T cell receptor beta chains below, sequenced in a study of neurological immune-mediated disorders. Using its own MiXCR run on the 5' RACE reads, TCRdb lists one record per CDR3 protein. The sample holds 15,000 to 20,000 distinct CDR3 sequences; approximately 6.8% are singletons and the top ten take about a sixth. The specimen sequenced was CD8+ T cells from blood. These receptors were collected from a woman aged 25 to 39 with HTLV-1-associated myelopathy (HAM/TSP).

This clonotype was observed many times. This rearrangement joins TRBV5-5 to TRBJ1-2; D gene ambiguous. With 3 bases removed from V and 5 bases from J, the gap between germline ends came to 26 bases. Germline-derived CDR1 and CDR2 are SGHKS and YYEKEE (reference sequence). The CDR3 has 18 residues. CDR3: CASSSVPPGWEGAYGYTF. The DNA for the CDR3 is TGTGCCAGCAGCTCTGTTCCACCAGGTTGGGAGGGAGCATATGGCTACACCTTC.

This clonotype is medium-sized. V usage is TRBV20-1 and J usage is TRBJ2-7; tentative D call: TRBD1 (6 bases). V was clipped by 2 bases and J by 7 bases, with 21 bases between them. CDR3 size: 15 residues. Per germline, CDR1 DFQATT and CDR2 SNEGSKA (reference sequence). CDR3 in amino acids: CSARSGTIMTGEQYF. CDR3 DNA sequence: TGCAGTGCTAGATCAGGGACAATCATGACGGGGGAGCAGTACTTC.

This clonotype was seen many times. V usage is TRBV19 and J usage is TRBJ2-3; TRBD1 aligns across 8 bases. Germline V gives CDR1 LNHDA, CDR2 SQIVND (reference sequence). The CDR3 is made up of 14 amino acids. Trimming took 7 bases from V and 3 from J; bases not matched to a gene: 6. The CDR3 nucleotides are TGTGCCAGTAATGGACAGGGTGTTACAGATACGCAGTATTTT. Protein sequence: CASNGQGVTDTQYF. Full variable domain (rest looked up from reference TRBV19 and TRBJ2-3): DGGITQSPKYLFRKEGQNVTLSCEQNLNHDAMYWYRQDPGQGLRLIYYSQIVNDFQKGDIAEGYSVSREKKESFPLTVTSAQKNPTAFYLCASNGQGVTDTQYFGPGTRLTVL.

This clonotype is judged medium-sized. This rearrangement joins TRBV5-5 to TRBJ1-5; D remains unclear. Germline V gene lookup returns CDR1 SGHKS and CDR2 YYEKEE (reference sequence). This CDR3 contains 14 residues. Deletions cut 0 bases from V and 2 bases from J, with 6 bases between. CDR3 amino acids: CASSLGERNQPQHF. As DNA, the CDR3 is TGTGCCAGCAGCTTGGGGGAGCGCAATCAGCCCCAGCATTTT.

This clonotype was recorded at least ten times. The rearrangement uses TRBV7-8 and TRBJ2-1, with D perhaps TRBD1 (7 bases). The V end lost 1 base, the J end lost 4 bases, and 11 bases lay between the germline ends. The CDR3 loop spans 15 amino acids. The germline V gene encodes CDR1 SGHVS and CDR2 FQNEAQ. CDR3 sequence (DNA): TGTGCCAGCAGCTTAGGCGGGGACAGTTACAATGAGCAGTTCTTC. Its translation: CASSLGGDSYNEQFF.

The sample holds many counts of this clonotype. The genes are TRBV4-2 and TRBJ1-1; D unresolved. Trimming took off 1 base at V and 1 base at J, with 7 bases between the two ends. CDR3 length: 14 residues. The germline gives CDR1 LGHNA, CDR2 YNFKEQ. The CDR3 DNA reads TGTGCCAGCAGCCAAGGGGCAAAGAACACTGAAGCTTTCTTT. Encoded protein: CASSQGAKNTEAFF.

This clonotype was recorded many times. The chain joins TRBV6-5 to TRBJ2-7; 8 positions match TRBD2. The germline V gene has CDR1 MNHEY and CDR2 SVGAGI. V lost 4 bases, J lost 1 base, and 3 bases stayed unmatched. This CDR3 is 14 amino acids long. The CDR3 bases are TGTGCCAGCAGTTTCGGGGGGGGGTCCTACGAGCAGTACTTC. It is translated as CASSFGGGSYEQYF.

This clonotype was observed at least ten times. The chain recombines TRBV24-1 with TRBJ2-2, with D tentatively TRBD2 (5 bases). Germline-derived CDR1 and CDR2 are KGHDR and SFDVKD. The length of the CDR3 is 15 residues. With 5 bases removed from V and 2 bases from J, the gap between germline ends came to 11 bases. CDR3 sequence (DNA): TGTGCCACCAGTGGGACTTATAAAAACACCGGGGAGCTGTTTTTT. As protein: CATSGTYKNTGELFF.

This clonotype was detected many times. The genes are TRBV29-1 and TRBJ2-3, with D possibly being TRBD2 (6 bases). Per germline, CDR1 SQVTM and CDR2 ANQGSEA. The CDR3 is 15 amino acids. Trimming took off 4 bases at V and 6 bases at J, with 20 bases between the two ends. The CDR3 spells CSVAEGQVRADTQYF. The CDR3 region has the DNA TGCAGCGTTGCGGAGGGTCAGGTGAGGGCGGATACGCAGTATTTT.

This clonotype was counted at least ten times. The chain has TRBV20-1 and TRBJ2-7, with 11 bases aligning to TRBD1. J was trimmed by 4 bases and V by 1 base; bases with no gene match: 12. The CDR3 sequence is 17 residues long. The germline gives CDR1 DFQATT, CDR2 SNEGSKA (reference sequence). This CDR3 reads CSARGYRPGQGVYEQYF. CDR3 sequence (DNA): TGCAGTGCTAGAGGGTATCGCCCGGGACAGGGGGTGTACGAGCAGTACTTC.

This clonotype was seen at least ten times. The rearrangement joins TRBV30 to TRBJ1-1; TRBD1 matches 11 bases. CDR1 and CDR2 from the germline V gene are GTSNPN and SVGIG (reference sequence). With V trimmed by 2 bases and J by 4 bases, 3 bases remained unmatched. The CDR3 has 14 residues. Written as DNA, the CDR3 is TGTGCCTGGAGTCCGGGACAGGGGGGCACTGAAGCTTTCTTT. It codes for CAWSPGQGGTEAFF.

This clonotype appeared many times. V usage is TRBV15 and J usage is TRBJ2-1, with 8 nucleotides matching TRBD2. Trimming cost V 1 base and J 0 bases; bases outside gene matches: 2. There are 16 residues in the CDR3. CDR1 and CDR2 from the germline V gene are LNHNV and YYDKDF (reference sequence). The CDR3 DNA reads TGTGCCACCAGCAGAGGGGCGGGGGGCTCCTACAATGAGCAGTTCTTC. Protein sequence: CATSRGAGGSYNEQFF.

The table lists this clonotype with many counts. This chain links TRBV7-6 with TRBJ2-3; D remains ambiguous. In germline, CDR1 is SGHVS, CDR2 FNYEAQ. V gave up 1 base and J gave up 3 bases, with 8 bases separating them. The CDR3 covers 14 residues. The CDR3 DNA sequence: TGTGCCAGCAGCTTAGAGTCTCCTACAGATACGCAGTATTTT. Amino acid sequence: CASSLESPTDTQYF.

Comment on this clonotype: The limits of the CDR3 on the DNA are not certain, so only TCRdb's listed CDR3 is given. This chain joins TRBV7-3 and TRBJ1-2. The germline V gene encodes CDR1 SGHTA and CDR2 FQGTGA. With termini counted, the CDR3 has 20 amino acids. CDR3 residues: CASSFYICSARPPENYGYTF.

This clonotype was recorded many times. V is TRBV7-9 and J is TRBJ1-1, with a tentative D call TRBD1 (5 bases). In germline, CDR1 is SEHNR, CDR2 FQNEAQ (reference sequence). The CDR3 contains 15 residues. V lost 3 bases and J 1 base, leaving 12 bases between the germline ends. The CDR3 loop is CASSFLAGQNTEAFF. In nucleotides, the CDR3 is TGTGCCAGCAGCTTCCTGGCAGGACAGAACACTGAAGCTTTCTTT.

This clonotype was detected many times. The J gene is TRBJ2-3, the V gene TRBV27; D is unresolved. Trimming pared 2 bases from V and 2 bases from J, leaving 8 bases between. Germline assignment: CDR1 MNHEY and CDR2 SMNVEV (reference sequence). This CDR3 is 14 amino acids long. DNA of the CDR3: TGTGCCAGCAGTTTAGGCGCATACACAGATACGCAGTATTTT. Its translation is CASSLGAYTDTQYF.

The V call is TRBV5-6, the J call TRBJ2-7, with 9 bases matching TRBD1. CDR1 is SGHDT and CDR2 is YYEEEE in the germline V gene. V was pared by 3 bases and J by 5 bases, with 3 bases of the junction left unmatched. CDR3 size: 13 residues. CDR3 protein: CASSWTGADEQYF. As DNA, the CDR3 is TGTGCCAGCAGCTGGACAGGGGCCGACGAGCAGTACTTC. Looking up the rest from reference TRBV5-6 and TRBJ2-7 gives the full variable domain: DAGVTQSPTHLIKTRGQQVTLRCSPKSGHDTVSWYQQALGQGPQFIFQYYEEEERQRGNFPDRFSGHQFPNYSSELNVNALLLGDSALYLCASSWTGADEQYFGPGTRLTVT.

This sequence joins TRBV7-6 and TRBJ2-1; a possible D gene is TRBD2 (7 bases). V gave up 0 bases and J gave up 5 bases, with 11 bases separating them. Germline V lookup: CDR1 SGHVS, CDR2 FNYEAQ. The CDR3 spans 15 residues. CDR3 protein: CASSLARGPDNEQFF. The CDR3 DNA reads TGTGCCAGCAGCTTAGCGCGGGGGCCAGACAATGAGCAGTTCTTC. Variable domain in full (rest from reference TRBV7-6 and TRBJ2-1): GAGVSQSPRYKVTKRGQDVALRCDPISGHVSLYWYRQALGQGPEFLTYFNYEAQQDKSGLPNDRFSAERPEGSISTLTIQRTEQRDSAMYRCASSLARGPDNEQFFGPGTRLTVL.

Within the sample, this clonotype is medium-sized. V gene TRBV20-1 combines with J gene TRBJ2-7; D is unresolved. V dropped 3 bases and J dropped 3 bases, with 6 bases sitting between them. Germline lookup yields CDR1 DFQATT and CDR2 SNEGSKA (reference sequence). CDR3 length: 11 residues. The CDR3 bases are TGCAGTGCTAGGAACAACTACGAGCAGTACTTC. Translating gives CSARNNYEQYF.

This clonotype was found many times. The rearrangement uses TRBV29-1 and TRBJ2-7; weak D call: TRBD1 (6 bases). In germline, CDR1 is SQVTM, CDR2 ANQGSEA. The length of the CDR3 is 12 residues. V was trimmed by 6 bases and J by 3 bases, leaving 12 bases between them. DNA of the CDR3: TGCAGCGTCGGGTGGACAGTCTACGAGCAGTACTTC. Protein product: CSVGWTVYEQYF.